The rows below give T cell receptor beta chains drawn from one sample of a study of CD8 T cells in Susac syndrome. TCRdb independently ran MiXCR on the immunoSEQ multiplex PCR reads; one entry per CDR3 protein. The sample carries about 120,000 distinct CDR3 sequences, around 94% recorded once. Specimen: CD4+ T cells from PBMCs. The receptors stem from a human donor with multiple sclerosis. The CDR3 runs from the conserved cysteine through the conserved F or W. Each record gives: CDR3 DNA, CDR3 protein, J gene, clone size, V gene, D gene. A D gene is named only where the DNA matches it firmly. Not all rows give a size; the values are once, few, many and, for expanded clones, a class.

TGTGCCAGCAGCCAAGTAGTAACACTTGATACGCAGTATTTT	CASSQVVTLDTQYF	TRBJ2-3	NA	TRBV14	NA
TGCAGTGCTAGGGGGGCTAGCGGGCCATCCTACGAGCAGTACTTC	CSARGASGPSYEQYF	TRBJ2-7	once	TRBV20-1	TRBD2
TGTGCCAGCAGCGGCGGGATATCCTATGGCTACACCTTC	CASSGGISYGYTF	TRBJ1-2	NA	TRBV11-2	NA
TGTGCCACCAGCAGAGATCTAATACAGCTGAGCAATGAGCAGTTCTTC	CATSRDLIQLSNEQFF	TRBJ2-1	NA	TRBV15	NA
TGTGCCAGCAGCGTAGAACAGCGGGAGACTGAAGCTTTCTTT	CASSVEQRETEAFF	TRBJ1-1	NA	TRBV9	NA
TGTGCCAGCAGTTACTCGGGATTGAACACTGAAGCTTTCTTT	CASSYSGLNTEAFF	TRBJ1-1	NA	TRBV6-2/TRBV6-3	NA
TGTGCCACCAGTGATACAACAGGGAATCAGCCCCAGCATTTT	CATSDTTGNQPQHF	TRBJ1-5	NA	TRBV24-1	NA
TGTGCCAGCAGGATGGGGTTGGAAGTGTCTGGGGCCAACGTCCTGACTTTC	CASRMGLEVSGANVLTF	TRBJ2-6	NA	TRBV3-1	NA
TGTGCCAGCAGTTTACAATCTAGCAATCAGCCCCAGCATTTT	CASSLQSSNQPQHF	TRBJ1-5	NA	TRBV12-3/TRBV12-4	NA
TGTGCCAGCAGCTTAGGACTAGCGGGAGGGCGCACAGATACGCAGTATTTT	CASSLGLAGGRTDTQYF	TRBJ2-3	NA	TRBV7-2	TRBD2
TGTGCCAGCAGCAGGGTTGTGAACACTGAAGCTTTCTTT	CASSRVVNTEAFF	TRBJ1-1	NA	TRBV12-3/TRBV12-4	NA
TGCAGCGTTGAAGCCTGGGACTCTAACACTGAAGCTTTCTTT	CSVEAWDSNTEAFF	TRBJ1-1	NA	TRBV29-1	NA
TGTGCCAGCTCACCATCCTCGGCGGGGACGAACACCGGGGAGCTGTTTTTT	CASSPSSAGTNTGELFF	TRBJ2-2	NA	TRBV18	NA
TGTGCCTGGAGGACTAGCGGGAGAGTAGAGCAGTACTTC	CAWRTSGRVEQYF	TRBJ2-7	once	TRBV30	TRBD2
TGCAGCGTTGATAGGGGTAGGACAGGGCGGGCAAGAGGCTACACCTTC	CSVDRGRTGRARGYTF	TRBJ1-2	NA	TRBV29-1	TRBD1
TGTGCCAGCAGCTTAGCAGGACAGGGGGCGCGTGCAGATACGCAGTATTTT	CASSLAGQGARADTQYF	TRBJ2-3	NA	TRBV7-2	TRBD1
TGCGCCAGCAGCTTGGTACGTGTTAATGAGGAGTTGGCCTTC	CASSLVRVNEELAF	TRBJ1-2	NA	TRBV5-1	NA
TGCAGTGCGCCACCCCGACAGTCTTCAGATACGCAGTATTTT	CSAPPRQSSDTQYF	TRBJ2-3	NA	TRBV20-1	NA
TGTGCCAGCTCACCACGGAACGGTCTCTCTGGGGCCAACGTCCTGACTTTC	CASSPRNGLSGANVLTF	TRBJ2-6	NA	TRBV18	NA
TGTGCCAGCAGCCAAGATCGTAATACGCAGTATTTT	CASSQDRNTQYF	TRBJ2-3	NA	TRBV4-2	NA
TGTGCCAGTAATGAGGGCGCCGGCCAAGAGACCCAGTACTTC	CASNEGAGQETQYF	TRBJ2-5	NA	TRBV19	NA
TGTGCCAGCAGCCTAACAGGCCCAGATACGCAGTATTTT	CASSLTGPDTQYF	TRBJ2-3	NA	TRBV7-2	NA
TGTGCCAGCAGGCCGGGGTTAAACACTGAAGCTTTCTTT	CASRPGLNTEAFF	TRBJ1-1	NA	TRBV12-3/TRBV12-4	NA
TGCGCCAGCAGCTTCCAGGGTTCAGAGACCGGGGAGCTGTTTTTT	CASSFQGSETGELFF	TRBJ2-2	NA	TRBV5-1	NA
TGTGCCACCACGGACAGGGCGAAAGAGCAGTTCTTC	CATTDRAKEQFF	TRBJ2-1	NA	TRBV6-2/TRBV6-3	TRBD1
TGTGCCAGCAGCCCCCGGGAAGAGCAGTTCTTC	CASSPREEQFF	TRBJ2-1	NA	TRBV2	NA
TGTGCCACCTCCTCTTCGAGGGGGGCAGACGGGGAGCTGTTTTTT	CATSSSRGADGELFF	TRBJ2-2	few	TRBV19	NA
TGTGCCAGCAGCTGGTCCCGAGATACGCAGTATTTT	CASSWSRDTQYF	TRBJ2-3	NA	TRBV2	NA
TGTGCCAGCAGCCTGGAGGGAGCTAGCACAGATACGCAGTATTTT	CASSLEGASTDTQYF	TRBJ2-3	once	TRBV5-4	NA
TGTGCCAGCAGCTTAGTAGGTAGCGGGGCCACAGATACGCAGTATTTT	CASSLVGSGATDTQYF	TRBJ2-3	NA	TRBV7-2	TRBD2
TGCAGCGTTCATACAGGGGCAGTGAACACTGAAGCTTTCTTT	CSVHTGAVNTEAFF	TRBJ1-1	NA	TRBV29-1	TRBD1
TGTGCCACCAAGGACAGGACGAACACCGGGGAGCTGTTTTTT	CATKDRTNTGELFF	TRBJ2-2	NA	TRBV24-1	TRBD1
TGTGCCAGCAGTTTGTCAGGGCATGGTTATGGCTACACCTTC	CASSLSGHGYGYTF	TRBJ1-2	NA	TRBV12-3/TRBV12-4	NA
TGTGCCAGCAGACCTTCCGGGAGCCAGATTACCCAGTACTTC	CASRPSGSQITQYF	TRBJ2-5	NA	TRBV6-2/TRBV6-3	NA
TGTGCCAGCAGCGTAGTAGGGGCAGGGGCTTCCTATGGCTACACCTTC	CASSVVGAGASYGYTF	TRBJ1-2	NA	TRBV9	NA
TGTGCCAGCAGCCGGGGACGCGACTTCTACGAGCAGTACTTC	CASSRGRDFYEQYF	TRBJ2-7	NA	TRBV7-2	NA
TGCGCCAGCAGCCAAGACATCCGAAATAGCCTAGGCAACTATGGCTACACCTTC	CASSQDIRNSLGNYGYTF	TRBJ1-2	NA	TRBV4-3	NA
TGTGCCAGTAGTATAGATAGAGGCTTCAATGAGCAGTTCTTC	CASSIDRGFNEQFF	TRBJ2-1	NA	TRBV19	NA
TGCAGTGCTAGACCTCCGACTAGCGGGGCCCGGGGAGATACGCAGTATTTT	CSARPPTSGARGDTQYF	TRBJ2-3	NA	TRBV20-1	TRBD2
TGTGCCATCAGTGAGTCGTGGCAGGGCGTTAGCGGGAGCACAGATACGCAGTATTTT	CAISESWQGVSGSTDTQYF	TRBJ2-3	NA	TRBV10-3	TRBD2
TGTGCCAGCAGTGAGGGGCGGGTCGGGGGCAATGAGCAGTTCTTC	CASSEGRVGGNEQFF	TRBJ2-1	NA	TRBV2	NA
TGCGCCAGCAGCTTGGGCGGGGAGGAGCCCCAGCATTTT	CASSLGGEEPQHF	TRBJ1-5	NA	TRBV5-1	NA
TGTGCCAGCAGCAGTCTAGCGAGGACCGGGGAGCTGTTTTTT	CASSSLARTGELFF	TRBJ2-2	NA	TRBV7-8	NA
TGTGCCAGCACCCCCCGATGGGGACGTTTGGGGGCCACTGAAGCTTTCTTT	CASTPRWGRLGATEAFF	TRBJ1-1	NA	TRBV12-3/TRBV12-4	NA
TGTGCCAGTAGTATGGAGGGACAGGGGTCAAACATTCAGTACTTC	CASSMEGQGSNIQYF	TRBJ2-4	NA	TRBV19	TRBD1
TGTGCCAGCAGCCAAATCCATCCATTTGTCATGCAAGATACGCAGTATTTT	CASSQIHPFVMQDTQYF	TRBJ2-3	NA	TRBV3-1	NA
TGCGCCAGCAGGGTGACAGGCTATGGCTACACCTTC	CASRVTGYGYTF	TRBJ1-2	NA	TRBV5-1	NA